This T cell receptor (beta chain) was profiled in a study of response to subunit inactivated influenza vaccine. The CDR3 totals 15 residues. The germline gives CDR1 SGHRS, CDR2 YFSETQ. Trimming took 2 bases from V and 0 from J; bases not matched to a gene: 2. Regarding the study as a whole: That few new T cells are recruited by each seasonal influenza vaccination was the authors' suggestion.

TCRdb independently ran MiXCR on the RT-PCR reads; one entry per CDR3 protein. The top ten clones hold 11% of a sample with around 650,000 distinct CDR3 sequences, around 16% of them seen once. In its sample, this clonotype was seen many times. Its antigen is unidentified. The sample was PBMCs from blood, taken 12 days after vaccination. The chain has TRBV5-1 and TRBJ1-5; 7 nucleotides agree with TRBD1. The clonotype originates from a man over 45 who received an inactivated influenza vaccine. This chain's CDR3 is CASSLTGDSNQPQHF. CDR3 nucleotide sequence: TGCGCCAGCAGCTTAACAGGGGATAGCAATCAGCCCCAGCATTTT.